This section outlines one TCR beta chain sequence together with its context. Its cognate antigen is unknown. The data are from a study of cytomegalovirus exposure and HLA in healthy donors. Method: immunoSEQ multiplex PCR; TCRdb's copy keeps in-frame clones and lacks some. The table includes approximately 57,000 clones, roughly 93% detected once. Study conclusions and caveats: Across donors, most TCRs were seen rarely, yet some public ones were widespread.

The receptor was derived from a woman between 18 and 29 years old in good health and CMV-seronegative. The sample was PBMCs.

CDR3 coding DNA: TGTGCCAGCAGCTTAACCGGACAGGGGCCCGAGACCCAGTACTTC. Its translation: CASSLTGQGPETQYF. The V and J genes are TRBV5-4 and TRBJ2-5, with 9 bases lining up with TRBD1. The length of the CDR3 is 15 residues. CDR1 is SGHNT and CDR2 is YYREEE in the germline V gene (reference sequence). The junction had 7 bases not matched to a gene; V was cut back by 2 bases and J by 5 bases.